This T cell receptor (beta chain) was captured by sequencing in a study of control samples from healthy donors and cancer patients. Only in-frame clones appear in the TCRdb table, and some are missing; sequencing was by immunoSEQ multiplex PCR. The sample has 200,000 or so clones, 85% to 95% seen once. Sequencing used blood. This TCR was sampled from a man aged 50 or older in good health.

For the CDR3, the DNA is TGTGCCAGCAGCTTTCTGGAAGAGACCCAGTACTTC. Translating it yields CASSFLEETQYF. The J gene is TRBJ2-5, the V gene TRBV7-2; D unclear. The CDR3 totals 12 residues. Germline V CDR1 and CDR2: SGHTA, FQGNSA. Trimming took 3 bases from V and 3 from J, leaving 5 bases between them.